The TCR beta chain under discussion was sequenced for a study of technical replicates of blood from a handful of donors (dated by TCRdb to 2016 to 2017). Comment on this clone: Its binding antigen is unknown. Base qualities are not at hand, and no much larger clone is one base apart.

Libraries were prepared through the immunoSEQ multiplex PCR assay. Here the immuneACCESS table is served through TCRdb, limited to in-frame sequences with V and J called. Missing clones are a known gap in these copies; in checked studies unresolved V genes cover under half, and the rest lacks a known reason. The table for this sample lists fewer than 85,000 clones; more than 85% of them were counted only once. The leading ten clones occupy around 4.6% of the sample. The sequenced sample consisted of PBMCs. This TCR was recovered from a human donor in good health. Some clones in this sample may be carry-over from other donors' samples.

CDR3 protein: CASSPRGEREVYEQYF. The DNA sequence is as follows: TGTGCCAGCAGCCCCCGTGGGGAGCGGGAGGTCTACGAGCAGTACTTC. The rearrangement joined TRBV9 to TRBJ2-7; TRBD2 matches 9 bases in the middle. In the germline V gene, CDR1 corresponds to SGDLS and CDR2 to YYNGEE. V is trimmed back by 4 bases and J by 3 bases, and the junction contains 11 bases that no gene match accounts for. The CDR3 has 16 amino acids, counting the end cysteine and phenylalanine. The DNA shown is the 48-base CDR3, in frame from base 1.